This passage covers 11 T cell receptor beta chains from one sample sequenced in a study of tumor and adjacent non-tumor tissue in lung cancer. The template was RNA from unsorted bulk tissue. TCRbeta libraries were built with three rounds of nested PCR, modified from ARM-PCR. TCRdb re-derived calls from the multiplex PCR reads in MiXCR, one entry per CDR3 protein. This sample has 60,000 to 95,000 distinct CDR3 sequences, with under 85% found just once. Sequenced: lung tumor tissue. These receptors all stem from a woman between 45 and 65 years old with non-small cell lung cancer.

As for this clonotype: Its ends do not fully match the called genes, so a read error is possible. The gene calls are TRBV5-5 and TRBJ2-1; the match to TRBD2 covers 9 bases. CDR1 SGHKS and CDR2 YYEKEE come from the germline V gene (reference sequence). This CDR3 contains 14 residues. As DNA, the CDR3 is TGTGCCAGCGGCCTAGCGGGATCTTACAATGAGCACCTCTTC. It specifies CASGLAGSYNEHLF.

The J gene is TRBJ2-5, the V gene TRBV6-2 or TRBV6-3, with D possibly called TRBD1 or TRBD2 (5 bases each). The germline V gene has CDR1 MNHEY and CDR2 SVGEGT. Trimming left V 7 bases short and J 5 bases short, with 20 bases between. CDR3 length: 15 amino acids. The chain's CDR3 is CASNRSVAPGETQYF. The CDR3 region has the DNA TGTGCCAGCAACCGATCCGTAGCGCCAGGGGAGACCCAGTACTTC.

This rearrangement joins TRBV11-3 to TRBJ2-4, with 7 bases aligning to TRBD1. The CDR3 contains 14 residues. Per the germline V gene, CDR1 is SGHNT and CDR2 is YENEEA. The CDR3 bases are TGTGTCGGCAGCTCAACAGGGGAAGGGGGTATTCAGTACTTC. This sequence encodes CVGSSTGEGGIQYF.

As concerns this clonotype: At one end the junction does not follow the germline gene, possibly because of a read error. The V and J genes are TRBV4-1 and TRBJ1-5; 10 bases agree with TRBD1. This CDR3 has 16 residues. Germline CDR1 MGHRA, CDR2 YSYEKL. CDR3 sequence: CASSQWDRGGNQPQRF. The CDR3 DNA follows: TGCGCCAGCAGTCAGTGGGACAGGGGTGGCAATCAGCCCCAGCGTTTT.

To note about this clonotype: A read error is likely, as this CDR3 ends without the conserved phenylalanine or tryptophan. This chain connects TRBV10-2 to TRBJ2-2; unclear D gene. CDR3 size: 13 residues. The germline V gene encodes CDR1 WSHSY and CDR2 SAAADI. DNA of the CDR3: TGCGCCAGCAGTGATTCAAACACCCGGGAGCTGTTTTAT. It codes for CASSDSNTRELFY.

Comment on this clonotype: A read error is likely, as this CDR3 ends without the conserved phenylalanine or tryptophan. The rearrangement uses TRBV11-2 and TRBJ1-4, with D perhaps matching TRBD1 (5 bases). Germline V gene lookup returns CDR1 SGHAT and CDR2 FQNNGV. This CDR3 region has 14 residues. The CDR3 sequence: CARSLAGIDEKLFS. The CDR3 DNA reads TGTGCCCGCAGCTTAGCAGGGATTGATGAAAAACTGTTTTCT.

This clonotype was detected once. A read error may explain this, as a much larger clone is one base away. This rearrangement joins TRBV30 to TRBJ1-2; no reliable D call. Germline assignment: CDR1 GTSNPN and CDR2 SVGIG (reference sequence). The CDR3 consists of 13 residues. This CDR3 is CAWSYRLRYGHTF. As DNA, the CDR3 is TGTGCCTGGAGTTATCGCCTCCGCTATGGCCACACCTTC.

There are a few counts of this clonotype. The CDR3 ends on some other residue instead of the conserved phenylalanine or tryptophan, so this is likely a read error. The chain carries TRBV20-1 and TRBJ2-1; 10 bases line up with TRBD2. The V gene's germline CDR1 is DFQATT and CDR2 SNEGSKA (reference sequence). With V trimmed by 5 bases and J by 3 bases, 1 base remained unmatched. This CDR3 has 13 amino acids. The CDR3 nucleotides read TGCAGTGCTGGGACTAGCGACTACAATGAGCAGTTCCCC. As protein: CSAGTSDYNEQFP.

About this clonotype: One junction end disagrees with the germline gene, perhaps due to a read error. CDR3 sequence: CSAREGNSYERYF. The CDR3 DNA is TGTAGTGCTAGAGAGGGTAACTCCTACGAGCGGTACTTC. The genes are TRBV20-1 and TRBJ2-7; tentatively, D is TRBD2 (5 bases). The CDR3 sequence is 13 residues long. Germline V gives CDR1 DFQATT, CDR2 SNEGSKA (reference sequence).

As concerns this clonotype: One end of the junction fails to match germline, which may point to a read error. The chain links TRBV29-1 to TRBJ1-2; 10 bases agree with TRBD1. Germline CDR1 reads SQVTM; CDR2 reads ANQGSEA. The CDR3 extends over 13 amino acids. The CDR3 DNA reads as TGCAACGTGACAGGGGGCGCAGACTATAGCTACACCTTC. As protein: CNVTGGADYSYTF.

Concerning this clonotype: The junction and the germline gene differ at one end; a read error may be behind it. This sequence joins TRBV4-1 and TRBJ2-2, with D possibly being TRBD2 (5 bases). Looked up from germline, CDR1 is MGHRA and CDR2 is YSYEKL. The CDR3 runs 14 residues. DNA for the CDR3: TGCGCCAGCAGCCAGGGCTCGAACATCGGGAAGCTGTTTTTT. It is translated as CASSQGSNIGKLFF.